Sequencing of this T cell receptor beta chain was carried out in a study of PD-1 blockade in classical Hodgkin lymphoma. The CDR3 sequence is 16 residues long. Trimming stripped 6 bases from V and 7 bases from J, with 24 bases between. The germline CDR1 and CDR2 sequences are MGHDK and SYGVNS. Time point in this sample: newly diagnosed, previously untreated cHL patient sample. Repertoires were generated with immunoSEQ multiplex PCR, while TCRdb's copy carries only in-frame clones and drops some. The sample yields about 30,000 clones, approximately 94% seen once. This clone showed up just a few times. The clonotype comes from a human donor with classical Hodgkin lymphoma. The gene calls are TRBV25-1 and TRBJ1-2; a weak D match, TRBD1 (5 bases). The sample consisted of peripheral blood mononuclear cells (PBMCs). In DNA, the CDR3 is TGTGCCAGCAGCGTAGGGGCGGGGGATCAAGTGTTTGGCTACACCTTC. Translating it yields CASSVGAGDQVFGYTF.